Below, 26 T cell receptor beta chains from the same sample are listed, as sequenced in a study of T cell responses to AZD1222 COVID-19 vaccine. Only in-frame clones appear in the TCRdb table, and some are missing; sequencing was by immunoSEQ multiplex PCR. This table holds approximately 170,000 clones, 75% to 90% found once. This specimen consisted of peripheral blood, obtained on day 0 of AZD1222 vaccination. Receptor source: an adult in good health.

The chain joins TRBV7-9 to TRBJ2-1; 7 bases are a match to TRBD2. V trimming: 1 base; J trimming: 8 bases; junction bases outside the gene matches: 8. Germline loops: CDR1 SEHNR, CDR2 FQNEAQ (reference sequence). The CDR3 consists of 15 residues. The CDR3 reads CASSLVRTSYDEQFF. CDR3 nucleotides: TGTGCCAGCAGCTTAGTGAGGACTAGTTACGATGAGCAGTTCTTC.

The CDR3 protein is CASSLDILSIYGAFF. The CDR3 bases are TGTGCCAGCAGCTTAGATATTCTCTCGATTTATGGAGCTTTCTTT. The chain combines TRBV7-2 with TRBJ1-1; D call uncertain. This CDR3 has 15 residues. CDR1 SGHTA and CDR2 FQGNSA come from the germline V gene. V was shortened by 1 base and J by 10 bases, with 19 bases between the two germline ends. Together with reference TRBV7-2 and TRBJ1-1, the CDR3 gives the full variable domain: GAGVSQSPSNKVTEKGKDVELRCDPISGHTALYWYRQSLGQGLEFLIYFQGNSAPDKSGLPSDRFSAERTGGSVSTLTIQRTQQEDSAVYLCASSLDILSIYGAFFGQGTRLTVV.

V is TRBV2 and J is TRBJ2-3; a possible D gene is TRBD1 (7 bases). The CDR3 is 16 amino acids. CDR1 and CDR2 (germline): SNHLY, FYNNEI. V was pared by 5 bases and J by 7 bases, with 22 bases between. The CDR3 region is CASSRRQGGQTNTQYF. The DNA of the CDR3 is TGTGCCAGCAGTAGGAGACAGGGAGGACAAACAAATACGCAGTATTTT.

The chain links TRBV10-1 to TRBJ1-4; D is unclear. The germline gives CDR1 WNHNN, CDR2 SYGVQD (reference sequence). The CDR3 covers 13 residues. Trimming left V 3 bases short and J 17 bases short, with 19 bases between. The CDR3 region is CASSESLGTARFF. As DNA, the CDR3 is TGCGCCAGCAGTGAAAGTCTTGGTACAGCACGTTTTTTT.

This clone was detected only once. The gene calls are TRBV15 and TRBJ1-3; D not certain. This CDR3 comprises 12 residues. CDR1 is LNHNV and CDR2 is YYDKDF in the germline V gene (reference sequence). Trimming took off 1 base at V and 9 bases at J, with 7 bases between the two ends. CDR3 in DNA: TGTGCCACCAGCAGAGTGAGCAGCACCATATATTTT. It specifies CATSRVSSTIYF.

In DNA, the CDR3 is TGTGCCAGCAGCCATGGCGGGGCCAACGTCCTGACTTTC. It is translated as CASSHGGANVLTF. The chain combines TRBV3-1 (or the pseudogene TRBV3-2) with TRBJ2-6; D gene unclear. In germline, CDR1 is LGHDT, CDR2 YNNKEL (reference sequence). CDR3 length: 13 amino acids. Trimming took 3 bases from V and 4 from J, leaving 4 bases between them.

CDR3 DNA: TGTGCCAGCAGTCTCACCACACCATTTAGTGGACAGAACTCAGGTGGCTACACCTTC. It specifies CASSLTTPFSGQNSGGYTF. J is TRBJ1-2 and V is TRBV28; maybe TRBD1 (6 bases). Germline values: CDR1 MDHEN, CDR2 SYDVKM. V shed 5 bases and J shed 7 bases, with 32 bases lying between them. This CDR3 comprises 19 residues.

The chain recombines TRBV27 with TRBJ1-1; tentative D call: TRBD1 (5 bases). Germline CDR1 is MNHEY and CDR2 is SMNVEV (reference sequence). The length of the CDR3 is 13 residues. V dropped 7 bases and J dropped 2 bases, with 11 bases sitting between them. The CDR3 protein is CASMGGVNTEAFF. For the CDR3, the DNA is TGTGCCAGCATGGGAGGGGTCAACACTGAAGCTTTCTTT.

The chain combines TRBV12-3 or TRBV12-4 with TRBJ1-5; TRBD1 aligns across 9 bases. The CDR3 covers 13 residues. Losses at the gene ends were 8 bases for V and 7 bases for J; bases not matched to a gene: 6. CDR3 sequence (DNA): TGTGCCAGCGCCGGGACAGGGAACCAGCCCCAGCATTTT. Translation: CASAGTGNQPQHF.

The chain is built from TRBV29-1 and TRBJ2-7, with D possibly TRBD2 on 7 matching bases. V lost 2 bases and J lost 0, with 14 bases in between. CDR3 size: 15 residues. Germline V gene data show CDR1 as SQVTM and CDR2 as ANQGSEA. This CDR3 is CSVEFGRGASYEQYF. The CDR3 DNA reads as TGCAGCGTTGAATTCGGCCGGGGGGCCTCCTACGAGCAGTACTTC.

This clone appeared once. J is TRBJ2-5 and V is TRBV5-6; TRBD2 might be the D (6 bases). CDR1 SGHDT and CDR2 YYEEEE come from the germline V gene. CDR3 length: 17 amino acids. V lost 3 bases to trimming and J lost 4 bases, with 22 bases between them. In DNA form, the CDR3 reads TGTGCCAGCAGCTGGAGGGCGCCCCCCCGAGGCGGAGAGACCCAGTACTTC. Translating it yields CASSWRAPPRGGETQYF.

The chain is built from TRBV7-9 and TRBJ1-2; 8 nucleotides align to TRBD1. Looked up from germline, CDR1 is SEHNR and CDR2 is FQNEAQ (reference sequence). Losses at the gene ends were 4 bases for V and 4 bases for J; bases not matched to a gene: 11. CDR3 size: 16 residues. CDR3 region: CASSSGAGGAGYGYTF. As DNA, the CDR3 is TGTGCCAGCAGCTCGGGCGCAGGGGGCGCGGGCTATGGCTACACCTTC. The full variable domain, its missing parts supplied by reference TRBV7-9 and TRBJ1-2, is DTGVSQNPRHKITKRGQNVTFRCDPISEHNRLYWYRQTLGQGPEFLTYFQNEAQLEKSRLLSDRFSAERPKGSFSTLEIQRTEQGDSAMYLCASSSGAGGAGYGYTFGSGTRLTVV.

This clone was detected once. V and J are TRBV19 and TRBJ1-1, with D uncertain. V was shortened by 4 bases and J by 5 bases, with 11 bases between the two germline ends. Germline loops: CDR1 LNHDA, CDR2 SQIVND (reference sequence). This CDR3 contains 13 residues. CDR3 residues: CASSRRPGTEAFF. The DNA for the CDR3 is TGTGCCAGTAGTAGACGTCCGGGGACTGAAGCTTTCTTT.

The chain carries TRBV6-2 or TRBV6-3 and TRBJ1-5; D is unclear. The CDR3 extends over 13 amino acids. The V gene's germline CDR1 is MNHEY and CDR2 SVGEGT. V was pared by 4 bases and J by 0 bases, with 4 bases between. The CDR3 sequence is CASSLISNQPQHF. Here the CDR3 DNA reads TGTGCCAGCAGTTTAATTAGCAATCAGCCCCAGCATTTT.

DNA of the CDR3: TGTGCCAGCAGCTTAAAGGGCCGGGGGGGCCCAACCCATTCACCCCTCCACTTT. Encoded protein: CASSLKGRGGPTHSPLHF. The chain carries TRBV7-3 and TRBJ1-6, with D maybe TRBD1 (6 bases). Germline V gives CDR1 SGHTA, CDR2 FQGTGA. The CDR3 length is 18 residues. V was cut by 1 base and J by 8 bases, with 21 bases left in between.

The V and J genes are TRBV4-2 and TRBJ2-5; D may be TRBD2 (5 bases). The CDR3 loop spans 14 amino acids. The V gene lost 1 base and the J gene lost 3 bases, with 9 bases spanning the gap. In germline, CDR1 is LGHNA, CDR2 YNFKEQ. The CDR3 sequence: CASSQGRDKETQYF. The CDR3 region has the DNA TGTGCCAGCAGCCAAGGTCGGGATAAAGAGACCCAGTACTTC.

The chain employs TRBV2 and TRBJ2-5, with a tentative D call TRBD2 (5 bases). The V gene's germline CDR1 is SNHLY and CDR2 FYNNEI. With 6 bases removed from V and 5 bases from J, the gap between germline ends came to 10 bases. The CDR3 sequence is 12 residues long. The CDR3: CASRLVGETQYF. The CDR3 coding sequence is TGTGCCAGCAGACTAGTTGGTGAGACCCAGTACTTC.

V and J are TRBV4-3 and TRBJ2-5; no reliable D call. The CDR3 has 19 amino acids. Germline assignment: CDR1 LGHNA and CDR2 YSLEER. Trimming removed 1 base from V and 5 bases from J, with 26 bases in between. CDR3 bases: TGCGCCAGCAGCCAAGGTTACTACGTGGCACAGCATTCCCTGGAGACCCAGTACTTC. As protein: CASSQGYYVAQHSLETQYF.

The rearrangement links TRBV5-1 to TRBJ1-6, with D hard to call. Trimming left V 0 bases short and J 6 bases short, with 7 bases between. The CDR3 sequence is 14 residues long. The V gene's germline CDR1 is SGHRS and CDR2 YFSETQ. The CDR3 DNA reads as TGCGCCAGCAGCTTGGAGCTGTCTAATTCACCCCTCCACTTT. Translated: CASSLELSNSPLHF.

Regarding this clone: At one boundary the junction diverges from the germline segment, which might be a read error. The CDR3 reads CASSFRAGGEDTQYF. CDR3 coding DNA: TGTGCTAGCAGCTTTAGGGCGGGGGGTGAAGATACGCAGTATTTT. The rearrangement uses TRBV7-7 and TRBJ2-3; 8 nucleotides agree with TRBD2. Germline assignment: CDR1 SSHAT and CDR2 FNYEAQ (reference sequence). The CDR3 is 15 amino acids.

The CDR3: CASSAGFGAANEKLFF. CDR3 nucleotide sequence: TGTGCCAGCAGCGCGGGGTTCGGCGCGGCTAATGAAAAACTGTTTTTT. The chain links TRBV7-8 to TRBJ1-4; D is uncertain. The CDR3 totals 16 residues. Germline V gene data show CDR1 as SGHVS and CDR2 as FQNEAQ. V shed 5 bases and J shed 3 bases, with 16 bases lying between them.

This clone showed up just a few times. DNA for the CDR3: TGCGCCAGCAGCTTGGACGGGGGATCCAGGCAGCCCCAGCATTTT. Its protein is CASSLDGGSRQPQHF. V is TRBV5-1 and J is TRBJ1-5, with a tentative D call TRBD1 (5 bases). The length of the CDR3 is 15 residues. CDR1 is SGHRS and CDR2 is YFSETQ in the germline V gene. The germline V and J ends were trimmed by 0 bases and 7 bases, with 14 bases remaining between them.

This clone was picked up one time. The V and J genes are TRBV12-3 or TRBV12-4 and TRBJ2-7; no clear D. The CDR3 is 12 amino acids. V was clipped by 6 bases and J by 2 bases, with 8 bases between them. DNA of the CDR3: TGTGCCAGCAGCCCTTTCACCTACGAGCAGTACTTC. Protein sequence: CASSPFTYEQYF.

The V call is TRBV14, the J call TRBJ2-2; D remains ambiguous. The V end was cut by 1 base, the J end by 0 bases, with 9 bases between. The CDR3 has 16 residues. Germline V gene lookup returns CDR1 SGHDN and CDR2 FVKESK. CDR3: CASSQVGFPNTGELFF. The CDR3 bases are TGTGCCAGCAGCCAAGTTGGGTTTCCGAACACCGGGGAGCTGTTTTTT.

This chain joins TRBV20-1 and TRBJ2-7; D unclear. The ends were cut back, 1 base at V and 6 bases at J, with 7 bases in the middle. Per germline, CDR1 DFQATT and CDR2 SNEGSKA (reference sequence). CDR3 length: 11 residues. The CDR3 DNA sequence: TGCAGTGCTAGAGTTGACGGCGAGCAGTACTTC. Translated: CSARVDGEQYF.

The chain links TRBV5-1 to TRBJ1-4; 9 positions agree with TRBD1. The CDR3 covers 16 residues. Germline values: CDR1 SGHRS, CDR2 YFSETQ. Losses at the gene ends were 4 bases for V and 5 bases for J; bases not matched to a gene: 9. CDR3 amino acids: CASSPQGQGLNEKLFF. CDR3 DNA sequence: TGCGCCAGCAGCCCCCAGGGACAGGGCCTCAATGAAAAACTGTTTTTT.